This TCR beta chain emerged from a study of radiation and T cells in renal cell carcinoma. Noted time point: baseline pretreatment blood. Documented treatment: 15 Gy SBRT to primary tumor, nephrectomy 4 weeks later. Per the germline V gene, CDR1 is SGDLS and CDR2 is YYNGEE. The CDR3 is 16 residues long. V shed 0 bases and J shed 1 base, with 13 bases lying between them. Regarding this clone: Its antigen is as yet unknown.

Sequencing used immunoSEQ multiplex PCR; TCRdb keeps in-frame clones, though not all of them. The data contain some 150,000 clones, around four fifths of them seen just once; the ten biggest clones take up under 25%. General observations from the study: In blood, top tumor clones expanded by 2 weeks, shrinking by 4.

This TCR came from a woman in her fifties or sixties with renal cell carcinoma. This chain links TRBV9 with TRBJ2-5, with D possibly TRBD2 on 5 matching bases. The specimen comprised blood, sampled from a patient whose treatment included radiotherapy and nephrectomy. This CDR3 reads CASSVADTDFQETQYF. In DNA form, the CDR3 reads TGTGCCAGCAGCGTAGCGGATACGGACTTCCAAGAGACCCAGTACTTC.